The 2 T cell receptor beta chains given below trace back to one sample, sequenced in a study of cytotoxic CD8 clonotypes in ibrutinib-treated CLL. Clones were read by immunoSEQ multiplex PCR, and TCRdb kept only the in-frame ones, dropping some. The data show 160,000 or so clones, about 88% seen once. The specimen comprised PBMCs, sampled at disease progression, from a patient treated with ibrutinib. The receptors stem from a human donor with chronic lymphocytic leukemia.

The rearrangement uses TRBV4-1 and TRBJ1-3, with TRBD1 matching over 7 bases. The CDR3 runs to 15 residues. Germline CDR1 reads MGHRA; CDR2 reads YSYEKL. J lost 8 bases, V lost 2 bases, and 9 bases had no gene match. The CDR3 nucleotides read TGCGCCAGCAGCCAACCCGACAGGGACATCGACACCATATATTTT. Encoded protein: CASSQPDRDIDTIYF.

The chain joins TRBV15 to TRBJ2-3, with 12 bases identical to TRBD2. CDR1 LNHNV and CDR2 YYDKDF come from the germline V gene (reference sequence). The CDR3 loop spans 15 amino acids. Unmatched junction bases numbered 7, after V lost 5 bases and J lost 7 bases. CDR3: CATSPRLAGDNTQYF. The CDR3 DNA reads as TGTGCCACCAGCCCCCGACTAGCGGGAGATAATACGCAGTATTTT.